The 5 T cell receptor beta chains reported below all come from one sample, sequenced in a study of CXCR3-negative and CXCR3-positive naive CD8 T cells. General study results and limits: Relative to CXCR3-negative naive cells, CXCR3-positive naive cells had more hydrophobic TRB CDR3s.

cDNA libraries for TRB were generated by 5' RACE incorporating UMI labels. TCRdb derives one entry per CDR3 protein from the 5' RACE reads, leaving out DNA. The table for this sample gives approximately 48,000 distinct CDR3 sequences. These receptors' targets are unknown. The sample was naive CXCR3+ CD8+ T cells from blood. The sample's subset: CD45RO-CCR7+CD27+CD95- naive CD8+ T cells expressing CXCR3 (TNR3+). Receptors originate from a human donor in good health. Some clones in this sample may be carry-over from other donors' samples.

The CDR3 sequence: CASSSRGASYNEQFF. The chain is built from TRBV13 and TRBJ2-1; TCRdb proposes TRBD2, but this gene call is untestable without DNA. The CDR3 contains 15 residues. Germline V gene sequence: CDR1 PRHDT, CDR2 FYEKMQ (reference sequence).

The J gene is TRBJ1-4, the V gene TRBV6-2 or TRBV6-3; TCRdb proposes TRBD1, but this gene call is untestable without DNA. The CDR3 has 15 amino acids. Germline CDR1 MNHEY, CDR2 SVGEGT. The CDR3 protein is CASTGTDTTNEKLFF.

This chain joins TRBV9 and TRBJ1-4; TCRdb returns TRBD1, unconfirmable since there is no DNA. CDR3 length: 17 amino acids. Per germline, CDR1 SGDLS and CDR2 YYNGEE. This CDR3 reads CASSVESTGGSYEKLFF.

The chain recombines TRBV7-6 with TRBJ2-1; TCRdb's D call of TRBD2 is untestable without DNA. The CDR3 is 16 amino acids. Germline V gene lookup returns CDR1 SGHVS and CDR2 FNYEAQ. CDR3 amino acids: CASSPRTSGGLNEQVF.

V is TRBV6-5 and J is TRBJ2-3; TCRdb names TRBD1, which stays unverified in the absence of DNA. This CDR3 is built from 14 residues. Germline CDR1 and CDR2: MNHEY and SVGAGI. The CDR3 spells CASSWTGGMNTQYF.